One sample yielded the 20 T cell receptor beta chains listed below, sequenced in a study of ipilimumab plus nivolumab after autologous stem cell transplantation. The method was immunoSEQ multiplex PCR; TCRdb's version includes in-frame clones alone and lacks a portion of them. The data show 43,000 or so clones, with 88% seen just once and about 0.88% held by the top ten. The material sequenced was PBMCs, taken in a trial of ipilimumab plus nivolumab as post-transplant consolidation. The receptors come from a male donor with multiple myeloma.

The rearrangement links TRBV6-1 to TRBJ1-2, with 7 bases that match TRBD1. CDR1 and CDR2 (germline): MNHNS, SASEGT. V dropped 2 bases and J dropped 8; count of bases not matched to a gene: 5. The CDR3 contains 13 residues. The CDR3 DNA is TGTGCCAGCAGTGAACAGGGGGTGGGCGGCTACACCTTC. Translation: CASSEQGVGGYTF.

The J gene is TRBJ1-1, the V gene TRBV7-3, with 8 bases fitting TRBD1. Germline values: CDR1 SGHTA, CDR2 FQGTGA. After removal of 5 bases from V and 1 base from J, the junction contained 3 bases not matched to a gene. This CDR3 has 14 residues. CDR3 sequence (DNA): TGTGCCAGCAGCACCGGGACAGGGAACACTGAAGCTTTCTTT. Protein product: CASSTGTGNTEAFF.

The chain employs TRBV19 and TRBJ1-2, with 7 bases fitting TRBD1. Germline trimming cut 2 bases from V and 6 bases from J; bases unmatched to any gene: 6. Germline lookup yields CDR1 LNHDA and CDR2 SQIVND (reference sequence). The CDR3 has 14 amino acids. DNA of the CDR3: TGTGCCAGTAGTATATTTAGGACAGGCCATGGCTACACCTTC. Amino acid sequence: CASSIFRTGHGYTF.

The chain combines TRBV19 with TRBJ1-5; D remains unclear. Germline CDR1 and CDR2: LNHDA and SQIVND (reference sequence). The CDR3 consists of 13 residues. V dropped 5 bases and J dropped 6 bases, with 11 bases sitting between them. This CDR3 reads CASSQLQGQPQHF. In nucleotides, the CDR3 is TGTGCCAGTAGTCAACTACAAGGTCAGCCCCAGCATTTT. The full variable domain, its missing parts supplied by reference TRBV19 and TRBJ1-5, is DGGITQSPKYLFRKEGQNVTLSCEQNLNHDAMYWYRQDPGQGLRLIYYSQIVNDFQKGDIAEGYSVSREKKESFPLTVTSAQKNPTAFYLCASSQLQGQPQHFGDGTRLSIL.

CDR3 residues: CASSPRGAGVGTEAFF. DNA of the CDR3: TGTGCCAGCTCACCACGAGGGGCAGGTGTGGGAACTGAAGCTTTCTTT. J is TRBJ1-1 and V is TRBV18; D perhaps matches TRBD1 (5 bases). The CDR3 extends over 16 amino acids. Trimming removed 1 base from V and 5 bases from J, with 17 bases in between. Germline CDR1 is KGHSH and CDR2 is LQKENI.

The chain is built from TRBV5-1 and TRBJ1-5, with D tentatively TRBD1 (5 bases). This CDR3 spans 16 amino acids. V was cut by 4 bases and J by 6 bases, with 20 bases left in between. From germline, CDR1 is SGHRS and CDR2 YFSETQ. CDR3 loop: CASSPDPAGLGQPQHF. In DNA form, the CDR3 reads TGCGCCAGCAGCCCCGATCCTGCAGGGCTGGGTCAGCCCCAGCATTTT.

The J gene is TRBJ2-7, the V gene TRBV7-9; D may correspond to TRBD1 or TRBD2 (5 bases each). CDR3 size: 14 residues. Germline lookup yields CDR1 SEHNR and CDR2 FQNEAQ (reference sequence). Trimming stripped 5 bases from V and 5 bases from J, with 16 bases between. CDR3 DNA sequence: TGTGCCAGCAGCCGGGACGGCACCCCCGACGAGCAGTACTTC. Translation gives CASSRDGTPDEQYF.

The CDR3 region has the DNA TGTGCCAGCAGCCCTGGGACTTACTCAGAGACCCAGTACTTC. Translating it yields CASSPGTYSETQYF. The rearrangement uses TRBV5-4 and TRBJ2-5, with D possibly TRBD2 on 6 matching bases. The ends were cut back, 4 bases at V and 4 bases at J, with 14 bases in the middle. The CDR3 length is 14 residues. Germline V gene sequence: CDR1 SGHNT, CDR2 YYREEE (reference sequence).

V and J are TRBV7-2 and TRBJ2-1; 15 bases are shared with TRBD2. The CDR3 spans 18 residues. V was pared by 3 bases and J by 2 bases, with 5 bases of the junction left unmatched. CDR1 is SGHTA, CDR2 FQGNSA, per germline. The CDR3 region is CASSFRTSGGGPYNEQFF. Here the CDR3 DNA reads TGTGCCAGCAGCTTCAGGACTAGCGGGGGGGGCCCCTACAATGAGCAGTTCTTC. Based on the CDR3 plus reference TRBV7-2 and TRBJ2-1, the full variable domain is GAGVSQSPSNKVTEKGKDVELRCDPISGHTALYWYRQSLGQGLEFLIYFQGNSAPDKSGLPSDRFSAERTGGSVSTLTIQRTQQEDSAVYLCASSFRTSGGGPYNEQFFGPGTRLTVL.

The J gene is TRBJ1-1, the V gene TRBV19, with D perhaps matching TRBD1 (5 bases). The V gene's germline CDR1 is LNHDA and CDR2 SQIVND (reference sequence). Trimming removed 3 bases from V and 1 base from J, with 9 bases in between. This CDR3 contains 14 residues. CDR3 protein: CASSMIGGNTEAFF. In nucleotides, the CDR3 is TGTGCCAGTAGTATGATCGGGGGGAACACTGAAGCTTTCTTT.

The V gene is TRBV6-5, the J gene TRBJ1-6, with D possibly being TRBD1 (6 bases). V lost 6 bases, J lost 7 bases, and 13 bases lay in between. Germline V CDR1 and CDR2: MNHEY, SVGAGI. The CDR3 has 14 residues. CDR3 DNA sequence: TGTGCCAGCAGCCAGAACAGGGAAAATTCACCCCTCCACTTT. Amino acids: CASSQNRENSPLHF.

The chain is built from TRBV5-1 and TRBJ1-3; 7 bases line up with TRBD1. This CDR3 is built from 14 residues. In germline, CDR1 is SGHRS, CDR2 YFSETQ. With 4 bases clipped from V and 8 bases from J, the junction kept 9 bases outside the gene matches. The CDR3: CASSGSTGSDTIYF. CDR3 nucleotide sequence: TGCGCCAGCAGCGGCTCGACAGGGTCGGACACCATATATTTT.

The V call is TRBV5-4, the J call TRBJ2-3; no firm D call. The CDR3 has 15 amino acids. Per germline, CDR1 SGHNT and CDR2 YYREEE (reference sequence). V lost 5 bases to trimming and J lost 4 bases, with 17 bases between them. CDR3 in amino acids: CASRVSGRPPDTQYF. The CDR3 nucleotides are TGTGCCAGCAGGGTTTCGGGCCGTCCCCCAGATACGCAGTATTTT.

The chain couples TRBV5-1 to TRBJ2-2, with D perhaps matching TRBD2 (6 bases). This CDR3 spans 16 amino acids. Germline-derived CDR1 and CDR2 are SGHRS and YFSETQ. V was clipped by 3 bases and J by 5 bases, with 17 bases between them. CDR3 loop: CASSSPASAGTGELFF. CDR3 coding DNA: TGCGCCAGCAGCTCCCCGGCTAGCGCAGGGACCGGGGAGCTGTTTTTT. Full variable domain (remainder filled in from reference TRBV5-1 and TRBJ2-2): KAGVTQTPRYLIKTRGQQVTLSCSPISGHRSVSWYQQTPGQGLQFLFEYFSETQRNKGNFPGRFSGRQFSNSRSEMNVSTLELGDSALYLCASSSPASAGTGELFFGEGSRLTVL.

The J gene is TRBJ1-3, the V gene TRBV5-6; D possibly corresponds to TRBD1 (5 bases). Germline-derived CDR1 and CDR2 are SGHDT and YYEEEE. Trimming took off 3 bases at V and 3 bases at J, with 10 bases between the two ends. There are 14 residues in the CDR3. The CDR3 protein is CASSSGTYGNTIYF. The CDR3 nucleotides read TGTGCCAGCAGCTCCGGGACGTATGGAAACACCATATATTTT.

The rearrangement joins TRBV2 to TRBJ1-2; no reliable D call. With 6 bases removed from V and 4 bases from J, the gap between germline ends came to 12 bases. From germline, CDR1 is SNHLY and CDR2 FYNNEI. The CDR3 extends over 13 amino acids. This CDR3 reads CASRAGSIYGYTF. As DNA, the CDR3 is TGTGCCAGCAGGGCTGGTTCTATCTATGGCTACACCTTC.

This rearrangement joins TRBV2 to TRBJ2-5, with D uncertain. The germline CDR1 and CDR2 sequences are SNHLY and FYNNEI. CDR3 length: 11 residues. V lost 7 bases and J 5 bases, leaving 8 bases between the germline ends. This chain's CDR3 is CASTPGETQYF. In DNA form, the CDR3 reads TGTGCCAGCACTCCCGGGGAGACCCAGTACTTC.

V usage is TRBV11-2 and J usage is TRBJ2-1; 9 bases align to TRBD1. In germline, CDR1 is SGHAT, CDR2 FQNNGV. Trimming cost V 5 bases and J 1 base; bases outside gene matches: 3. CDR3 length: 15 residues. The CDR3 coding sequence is TGTGCCAGCAGCCCGGACAGGGGATCCTACAATGAGCAGTTCTTC. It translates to CASSPDRGSYNEQFF.

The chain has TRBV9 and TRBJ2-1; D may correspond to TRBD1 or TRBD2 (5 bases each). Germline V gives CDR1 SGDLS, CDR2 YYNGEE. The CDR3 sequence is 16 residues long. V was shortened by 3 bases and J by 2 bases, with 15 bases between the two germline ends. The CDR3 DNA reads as TGTGCCAGCAGCGCAAGAGGGGACCCAACCTACAATGAGCAGTTCTTC. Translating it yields CASSARGDPTYNEQFF. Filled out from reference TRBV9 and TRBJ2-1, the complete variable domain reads DSGVTQTPKHLITATGQRVTLRCSPRSGDLSVYWYQQSLDQGLQFLIQYYNGEERAKGNILERFSAQQFPDLHSELNLSSLELGDSALYFCASSARGDPTYNEQFFGPGTRLTVL.

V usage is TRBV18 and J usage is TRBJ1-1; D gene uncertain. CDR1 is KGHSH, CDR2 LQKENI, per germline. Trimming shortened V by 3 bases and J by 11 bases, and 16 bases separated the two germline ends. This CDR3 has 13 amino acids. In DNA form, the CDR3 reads TGTGCCAGCTCACCCTCCCCGGGCCAGAGGGCTTTCTTT. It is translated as CASSPSPGQRAFF.